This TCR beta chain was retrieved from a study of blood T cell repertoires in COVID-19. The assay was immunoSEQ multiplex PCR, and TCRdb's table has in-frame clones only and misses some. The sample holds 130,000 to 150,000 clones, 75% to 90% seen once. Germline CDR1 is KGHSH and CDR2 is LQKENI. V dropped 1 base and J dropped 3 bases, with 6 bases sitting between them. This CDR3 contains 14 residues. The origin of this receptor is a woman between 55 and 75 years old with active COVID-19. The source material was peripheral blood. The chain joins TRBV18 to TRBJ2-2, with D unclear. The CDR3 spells CASSPQRDTGELFF. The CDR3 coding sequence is TGTGCCAGCTCACCACAACGAGACACCGGGGAGCTGTTTTTT.